The 11 T cell receptor beta chains reported below all come from one sample, sequenced in a study of regulatory T cells in long-lasting Graves disease. As for time point: newly diagnosed GD, antithyroid drugs for less than 3 months. With RNA extracted from PBMCs as input, the TCR library was made. Combining iRepertoire HTBI primers with Arm-PCR of CDR3 regions, the authors built TCR beta libraries. Each CDR3 protein is one row after TCRdb ran MiXCR on the multiplex PCR reads. The sample lists about 440,000 distinct CDR3 sequences, more than 13% seen once, with approximately 16% in the top ten. This same sample was also part of a study on T cells in Graves' hyperthyroidism and ophthalmopathy.

Sequences were derived from peripheral blood mononuclear cells (PBMCs), sampled at new diagnosis, from a patient treated with antithyroid drugs. The source of these receptors is a woman aged 25-40 years with Graves disease.

This clonotype occurred many times. This rearrangement joins TRBV6-2 or TRBV6-3 to TRBJ2-2; D gene ambiguous. Trimming removed 2 bases from V and 3 bases from J, with 4 bases in between. The CDR3 is 13 residues long. Looked up from germline, CDR1 is MNHEY and CDR2 is SVGEGT. As DNA, the CDR3 is TGTGCCAGCAGTTACCTACACACCGGGGAGCTGTTTTTT. It encodes CASSYLHTGELFF.

This clonotype has a count of ten or more. The chain employs TRBV30 and TRBJ2-7; tentatively, D is TRBD1 (6 bases). Trimming removed 1 base at V and 5 bases at J, with 9 bases between. Germline V gene lookup returns CDR1 GTSNPN and CDR2 SVGIG (reference sequence). CDR3 length: 12 residues. This chain's CDR3 is CAWSDRVHEQYF. The CDR3 DNA is TGTGCCTGGAGTGACAGGGTCCACGAGCAGTACTTC.

Details on this clonotype: One end of the junction varies from germline; a read error may be responsible. V usage is TRBV10-3 and J usage is TRBJ2-7, with 12 bases that match TRBD2. The CDR3 runs 19 residues. Germline V CDR1 and CDR2: ENHRY, SYGVKD. CDR3 sequence (DNA): TGTGCCATCGGTGAGTTAGGGACTAGCGGGCATTTTAATTCCTACGAGCAGTACTTC. Its protein product is CAIGELGTSGHFNSYEQYF.

This clonotype was seen at least ten times. The chain links TRBV20-1 to TRBJ2-3, with 16 bases that match TRBD2. The V gene end was trimmed by 1 base and the J gene end by 4 bases; junction bases not matched to a gene: 8. The CDR3 is 18 residues long. CDR1 is DFQATT and CDR2 is SNEGSKA in the germline V gene (reference sequence). CDR3 sequence: CSARVPGLAGGSADTQYF. The CDR3 bases are TGCAGTGCTAGAGTTCCGGGACTAGCGGGAGGGTCAGCAGATACGCAGTATTTT.

This clonotype was detected a few times. J is TRBJ1-1 and V is TRBV30; D ambiguous. CDR3 length: 13 residues. Germline values: CDR1 GTSNPN, CDR2 SVGIG (reference sequence). With 4 bases removed from V and 3 bases from J, the gap between germline ends came to 12 bases. CDR3 nucleotide sequence: TGTGCCTGGAACCCCAGGAGGGACACTGAAGCTTTCTTT. This codes for CAWNPRRDTEAFF.

In its sample, this clonotype was seen a few times. V is TRBV20-1 and J is TRBJ1-5; D perhaps matches TRBD1 (5 bases). The V end lost 1 base, the J end lost 4 bases, and 5 bases lay between the germline ends. This CDR3 contains 12 residues. Germline V gene data show CDR1 as DFQATT and CDR2 as SNEGSKA (reference sequence). The CDR3 loop reads CSARGGNQPQHF. The CDR3 DNA reads TGCAGTGCTAGAGGGGGGAATCAGCCCCAGCATTTT.

This clonotype was observed many times. The chain carries TRBV11-1 and TRBJ1-5; 9 bases agree with TRBD1. The V gene end was trimmed by 3 bases and the J gene end by 10 bases; junction bases not matched to a gene: 4. CDR3 length: 13 amino acids. The germline CDR1 and CDR2 sequences are SGHAT and FQDESV (reference sequence). The CDR3 DNA sequence: TGTGCCAGCAGCTTCAACAGGGGGCTCCCCCAGCATTTT. Translated, it gives CASSFNRGLPQHF.

This clonotype was recorded many times. The V call is TRBV5-1, the J call TRBJ2-1; 10 nucleotides align to TRBD2. Unmatched junction bases numbered 11, after V lost 3 bases and J lost 8 bases. Germline V CDR1 and CDR2: SGHRS, YFSETQ. This CDR3 is built from 16 residues. DNA for the CDR3: TGCGCCAGCAGCTCGGGGGGGCTAGCGGGAGACTATGAGCAGTTCTTC. Translation gives CASSSGGLAGDYEQFF.

The table lists this clonotype with many counts. The rearrangement joins TRBV20-1 to TRBJ2-7, with 7 bases lining up with TRBD2. V shed 0 bases and J 5 bases; nucleotides not matched to a gene: 10. The CDR3 spans 15 residues. The V gene's germline CDR1 is DFQATT and CDR2 SNEGSKA (reference sequence). CDR3 coding DNA: TGCAGTGCTAGAGAGCACGGACTAGAGCTTCACGAGCAGTACTTC. Amino acids: CSAREHGLELHEQYF.

This clonotype has only a few counts. The V and J genes are TRBV20-1 and TRBJ2-2; D remains unclear. The CDR3 has 13 amino acids. Trimming took 5 bases from V and 0 from J, leaving 7 bases between them. Germline loops: CDR1 DFQATT, CDR2 SNEGSKA (reference sequence). CDR3 loop: CSALGPNTGELFF. The DNA for the CDR3 is TGCAGTGCTCTCGGACCGAACACCGGGGAGCTGTTTTTT.

This clonotype was seen a handful of times. The rearrangement uses TRBV19 and TRBJ1-1; D is uncertain. This CDR3 is 15 amino acids long. The V gene lost 2 bases and the J gene lost 1 base, with 11 bases spanning the gap. CDR1 and CDR2 from the germline V gene are LNHDA and SQIVND (reference sequence). CDR3 amino acids: CASSIRSTANTEAFF. CDR3 nucleotide sequence: TGTGCCAGTAGTATACGCTCGACGGCGAACACTGAAGCTTTCTTT.